The 24 T cell receptor beta chains in this list originate from one sample, sequenced in a study of blood T cell repertoires in COVID-19 (dated by TCRdb to 2018 to 2020). Libraries were prepared through the immunoSEQ multiplex PCR assay. Held by TCRdb, this immuneACCESS table contains in-frame sequences only and omits some clones. Under half of the omission traces to an unresolved V gene where checked; the cause of the rest is unknown. The sample table lists about 270,000 clones, approximately 91% of them with a count of one. Clones ranked in the top ten supply under 3% of the sample. Sample: peripheral blood. The source of these receptors is a person aged 18-35 years with COVID-19, enrolled during active disease.

The CDR3: CASSLQVYEQYF. The CDR3 bases are TGTGCCAGCAGCCTGCAGGTGTACGAGCAGTACTTC. The V call is TRBV12-3 or TRBV12-4, the J call TRBJ2-7, with D hard to call. There are 12 residues in the CDR3. Deletions cut 6 bases from V and 4 bases from J, with 10 bases between.

This sequence joins TRBV9 and TRBJ2-1, with 7 bases aligning to TRBD1. CDR3 size: 17 residues. After removal of 0 bases from V and 3 bases from J, the junction contained 9 bases not matched to a gene. The germline V gene has CDR1 SGDLS and CDR2 YYNGEE. The CDR3 here is CASSVGIGGNLYNEQFF. In DNA form, the CDR3 reads TGTGCCAGCAGCGTAGGTATAGGGGGCAACCTCTACAATGAGCAGTTCTTC.

V gene TRBV25-1 combines with J gene TRBJ1-1, with TRBD1 matching over 8 bases. Germline assignment: CDR1 MGHDK and CDR2 SYGVNS. The V gene end was trimmed by 2 bases and the J gene end by 3 bases; junction bases not matched to a gene: 8. This CDR3 spans 16 amino acids. CDR3 protein: CASSETRQGWHTEAFF. The CDR3, as DNA: TGTGCCAGCAGTGAAACTCGACAGGGGTGGCACACTGAAGCTTTCTTT.

The rearrangement joins TRBV28 to TRBJ2-7; TRBD1 matches 12 bases. The germline CDR1 and CDR2 sequences are MDHEN and SYDVKM. There are 16 residues in the CDR3. J lost 4 bases, V lost 5 bases, and 9 bases had no gene match. The CDR3 DNA sequence: TGTGCCAGCAGTGACCCCTCGGGACAGGGGGCTTACGAGCAGTACTTC. It codes for CASSDPSGQGAYEQYF.

This chain uses TRBV4-1 with TRBJ2-2; a possible D gene is TRBD2 (7 bases). The CDR3 spans 15 residues. V lost 4 bases to trimming and J lost 2 bases, with 11 bases between them. Looked up from germline, CDR1 is MGHRA and CDR2 is YSYEKL. In DNA form, the CDR3 reads TGCGCCAGCAGCCTAAGGGGGGGTAACACCGGGGAGCTGTTTTTT. Protein product: CASSLRGGNTGELFF.

V is TRBV28 and J is TRBJ1-1, with 7 bases aligning to TRBD1. V lost 4 bases to trimming and J lost 2 bases; unmatched junction nucleotides: 7. Germline CDR1 MDHEN, CDR2 SYDVKM. This CDR3 is built from 15 residues. CDR3 sequence (DNA): TGTGCCAGCAGTTCCCCCGGACAGGCAAACACTGAAGCTTTCTTT. Translation: CASSSPGQANTEAFF.

The chain uses TRBV7-3 and TRBJ2-3; D might be TRBD1 (5 bases). The CDR3 loop spans 13 amino acids. The ends were cut back, 2 bases at V and 2 bases at J, with 5 bases in the middle. Germline V gene data show CDR1 as SGHTA and CDR2 as FQGTGA. CDR3 in DNA: TGTGCCAGCAGCTTAGGACACACAGATACGCAGTATTTT. Translation gives CASSLGHTDTQYF.

The rearrangement uses TRBV7-8 and TRBJ2-1, with D possibly TRBD1 on 6 matching bases. The length of the CDR3 is 13 residues. Trimming cost V 1 base and J 10 bases, with 11 bases left between them. Germline-derived CDR1 and CDR2 are SGHVS and FQNEAQ. In nucleotides, the CDR3 is TGTGCCAGCAGCTTAGGAGGGGACACCGAGCAGTTCTTC. Translation: CASSLGGDTEQFF.

The chain uses TRBV2 and TRBJ2-1; D unclear. The CDR3 totals 11 residues. Germline-derived CDR1 and CDR2 are SNHLY and FYNNEI. V gave up 10 bases and J gave up 5 bases, with 9 bases separating them. CDR3 DNA: TGTGCCATCGTTATAGACAATGAGCAGTTCTTC. Translating it yields CAIVIDNEQFF.

This sequence joins TRBV11-3 and TRBJ2-2; D is perhaps TRBD1 (5 bases). Germline CDR1 SGHNT, CDR2 YENEEA. The V and J ends lost 1 base and 5 bases respectively, with 11 bases between them. The CDR3 covers 15 residues. The CDR3 DNA reads TGTGCCAGCAGCTTAGGCCAGGGTAGGACCGGGGAGCTGTTTTTT. Translating it yields CASSLGQGRTGELFF. Complete variable domain (other parts from reference TRBV11-3 and TRBJ2-2): EAGVVQSPRYKIIEKKQPVAFWCNPISGHNTLYWYLQNLGQGPELLIRYENEEAVDDSQLPKDRFSAERLKGVDSTLKIQPAELGDSAVYLCASSLGQGRTGELFFGEGSRLTVL.

The chain's CDR3 is CASSENLGRAVAAFF. CDR3 nucleotide sequence: TGTGCCAGCAGTGAAAACTTGGGCAGGGCGGTTGCAGCTTTCTTT. The chain couples TRBV2 to TRBJ1-1; maybe TRBD1 (5 bases). Germline CDR1 and CDR2: SNHLY and FYNNEI. The CDR3 consists of 15 residues. V lost 2 bases, J lost 10 bases, and 20 bases lay in between.

The V gene is TRBV2, the J gene TRBJ1-4; 7 positions agree with TRBD1. V dropped 5 bases and J dropped 8; count of bases not matched to a gene: 5. Germline V lookup: CDR1 SNHLY, CDR2 FYNNEI. The CDR3 has 13 amino acids. CDR3 amino acids: CASSKGTAEKLFF. The CDR3 nucleotides read TGTGCCAGCAGTAAGGGGACAGCAGAAAAACTGTTTTTT.

The V and J genes are TRBV19 and TRBJ1-2; no clear D gene. This CDR3 comprises 15 residues. Germline CDR1 reads LNHDA; CDR2 reads SQIVND (reference sequence). V lost 4 bases and J 8 bases, leaving 20 bases between the germline ends. The CDR3 sequence: CASSSPYRGVGGYTF. Here the CDR3 DNA reads TGTGCCAGTAGTAGCCCCTATCGCGGGGTCGGAGGCTACACCTTC.

The chain couples TRBV18 to TRBJ2-7; 7 positions agree with TRBD2. The trim removed 3 bases at V and 3 bases at J, leaving 14 bases unmatched. Germline CDR1 reads KGHSH; CDR2 reads LQKENI. CDR3 size: 17 residues. Here the CDR3 DNA reads TGTGCCAGCTCACCGCGCCTGGCCGGGACTACGGGCTACGAGCAGTACTTC. Translating it yields CASSPRLAGTTGYEQYF.

The chain is built from TRBV5-1 and TRBJ2-7; tentatively, D is TRBD2 (5 bases). Germline CDR1 reads SGHRS; CDR2 reads YFSETQ. V lost 4 bases and J 0 bases, leaving 14 bases between the germline ends. This CDR3 is 15 amino acids long. The CDR3 region is CASSPSLLSSYEQYF. In DNA, the CDR3 is TGCGCCAGCAGCCCTAGCCTTCTGAGCTCCTACGAGCAGTACTTC.

This chain joins TRBV5-1 and TRBJ1-1; D is uncertain. Trimming left V 0 bases short and J 5 bases short, with 11 bases between. The germline V gene encodes CDR1 SGHRS and CDR2 YFSETQ. CDR3 size: 14 residues. In DNA, the CDR3 is TGCGCCAGCAGCTTGGAGCCGGGTCGGACTGAAGCTTTCTTT. Protein product: CASSLEPGRTEAFF.

The chain carries TRBV2 and TRBJ1-4, with D possibly TRBD1 on 6 matching bases. The CDR3 totals 12 residues. Between the trimmed V and J ends, which lost 5 bases and 13 bases, there was a span of 14 bases. Germline-derived CDR1 and CDR2 are SNHLY and FYNNEI. The CDR3 reads CASSNRAARLFF. In DNA, the CDR3 is TGTGCCAGCAGTAACAGGGCGGCGAGACTGTTTTTT.

The chain carries TRBV6-5 and TRBJ1-3; 7 bases agree with TRBD1. This CDR3 has 14 amino acids. V gave up 6 bases and J gave up 3 bases; unmatched junction bases: 5. Looked up from germline, CDR1 is MNHEY and CDR2 is SVGAGI. The CDR3 here is CASSPDRVGNTIYF. Written as DNA, the CDR3 is TGTGCCAGCAGCCCAGACAGGGTTGGAAACACCATATATTTT.

Worth noting for this clone: A read error may account for a junction end that differs from germline. This sequence joins TRBV15 and TRBJ2-4; no reliable D call. Germline V gene lookup returns CDR1 LNHNV and CDR2 YYDKDF (reference sequence). The CDR3 consists of 13 residues. The CDR3 DNA sequence: TGTGCCACCAGCAGAGATAATAATGGCTTCTCGAACTTC. Translation gives CATSRDNNGFSNF. Full variable domain (missing parts from reference TRBV15 and TRBJ2-4): DAMVIQNPRYQVTQFGKPVTLSCSQTLNHNVMYWYQQKSSQAPKLLFHYYDKDFNNEADTPDNFQSRRPNTSFCFLDIRSPGLGDTAMYLCATSRDNNGFSNFGAGTRLSVL.

A single count supports this clone. CDR3 residues: CASRTGDNSPLHF. In nucleotides, the CDR3 is TGTGCCAGCAGAACAGGGGATAATTCACCCCTCCACTTT. The chain employs TRBV6-6 and TRBJ1-6, with TRBD1 matching 7 bases. CDR3 length equals 13 residues. The germline V gene encodes CDR1 MNHNY and CDR2 SVGAGI (reference sequence). The V gene end was trimmed by 6 bases and the J gene end by 5 bases; junction bases not matched to a gene: 1.

The chain couples TRBV7-9 to TRBJ1-1, with 10 nucleotides matching TRBD1. CDR3 length: 15 amino acids. J gave up 6 bases and V 0 bases, and 4 bases lay outside the gene matches. Germline V gene data show CDR1 as SEHNR and CDR2 as FQNEAQ (reference sequence). The CDR3 nucleotides read TGTGCCAGCAGCTTAGCGGACAGGGGGATGCCTGAAGCTTTCTTT. Translation: CASSLADRGMPEAFF.

In this sample, this clone turned up once. CDR3 region: CAWSVDRVLTEAFF. The DNA of the CDR3 is TGTGCCTGGAGTGTGGACAGGGTGTTGACTGAAGCTTTCTTT. The rearrangement joins TRBV30 to TRBJ1-1; the match to TRBD1 covers 8 bases. The CDR3 covers 14 residues. Germline values: CDR1 GTSNPN, CDR2 SVGIG (reference sequence). V shed 0 bases and J 5 bases; nucleotides not matched to a gene: 5.

The gene calls are TRBV9 and TRBJ1-1; D ambiguous. Germline CDR1 SGDLS, CDR2 YYNGEE. The CDR3 loop spans 15 amino acids. V was clipped by 0 bases and J by 1 base, with 10 bases between them. The DNA of the CDR3 is TGTGCCAGCAGCGTAGATTACCTAGGGAACACTGAAGCTTTCTTT. It translates to CASSVDYLGNTEAFF.

The chain links TRBV14 to TRBJ2-7; D is unclear. Between the trimmed V and J ends, which lost 1 base and 3 bases, there was a span of 4 bases. Germline-derived CDR1 and CDR2 are SGHDN and FVKESK. There are 12 residues in the CDR3. DNA for the CDR3: TGTGCCAGCAGCCAAGTTCGCTACGAGCAGTACTTC. It is translated as CASSQVRYEQYF.